Following are 2 T cell receptor beta chains from one sample sequenced in a study of T cell changes during pregnancy in multiple sclerosis. Clones were read by immunoSEQ multiplex PCR, and TCRdb kept only the in-frame ones, dropping some. The sample contains under 75,000 clones, roughly 92% of which appear only once. The sequencing here drew on CD8+ T cells from peripheral blood mononuclear cells, taken in the second trimester of pregnancy. The receptors were sampled from a female donor with multiple sclerosis, enrolled in a pregnancy study.

This clone was counted a single time. J is TRBJ2-7 and V is TRBV7-2; 7 bases are shared with TRBD1. V trimming: 0 bases; J trimming: 1 base; junction bases outside the gene matches: 0. The CDR3 loop spans 14 amino acids. Germline-derived CDR1 and CDR2 are SGHTA and FQGNSA. CDR3 residues: CASSLATGSYEQYF. The CDR3 region has the DNA TGTGCCAGCAGCTTAGCGACAGGGTCCTACGAGCAGTACTTC.

The rearrangement joins TRBV27 to TRBJ2-7; D possibly corresponds to TRBD2 (6 bases). Germline loops: CDR1 MNHEY, CDR2 SMNVEV (reference sequence). V lost 0 bases, J lost 0 bases, and 9 bases lay in between. The CDR3 runs to 15 residues. CDR3 protein: CASSLSGAGSYEQYF. Written as DNA, the CDR3 is TGTGCCAGCAGTTTATCGGGAGCGGGCTCCTACGAGCAGTACTTC.